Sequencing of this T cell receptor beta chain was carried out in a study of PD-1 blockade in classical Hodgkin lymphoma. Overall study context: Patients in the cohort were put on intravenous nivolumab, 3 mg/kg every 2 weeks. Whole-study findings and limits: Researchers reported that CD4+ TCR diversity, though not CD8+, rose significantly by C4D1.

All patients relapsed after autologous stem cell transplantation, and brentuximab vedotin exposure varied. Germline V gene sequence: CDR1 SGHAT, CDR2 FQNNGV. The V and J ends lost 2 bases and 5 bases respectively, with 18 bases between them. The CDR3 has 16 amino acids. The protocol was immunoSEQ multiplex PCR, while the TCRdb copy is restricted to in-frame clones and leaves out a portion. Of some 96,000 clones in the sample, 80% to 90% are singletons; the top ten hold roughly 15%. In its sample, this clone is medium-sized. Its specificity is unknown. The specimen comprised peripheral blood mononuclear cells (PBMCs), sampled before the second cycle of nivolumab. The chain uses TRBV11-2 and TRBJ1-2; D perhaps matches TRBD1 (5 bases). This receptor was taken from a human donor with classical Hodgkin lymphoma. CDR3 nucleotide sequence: TGTGCCAGCAGCTTAACCCTTAGTGGGGCCCCGTATGGCTACACCTTC. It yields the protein CASSLTLSGAPYGYTF.